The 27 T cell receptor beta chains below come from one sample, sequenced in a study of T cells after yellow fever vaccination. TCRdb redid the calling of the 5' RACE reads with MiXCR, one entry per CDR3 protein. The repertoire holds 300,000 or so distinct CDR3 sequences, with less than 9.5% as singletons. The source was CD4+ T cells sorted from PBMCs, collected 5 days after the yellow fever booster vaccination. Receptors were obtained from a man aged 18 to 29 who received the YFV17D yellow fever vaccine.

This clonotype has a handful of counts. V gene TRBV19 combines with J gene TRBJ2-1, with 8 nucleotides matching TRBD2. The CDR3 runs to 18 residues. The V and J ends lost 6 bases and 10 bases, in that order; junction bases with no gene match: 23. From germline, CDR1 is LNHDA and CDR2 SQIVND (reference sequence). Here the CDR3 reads CASRRRRASGSVHSEQFF. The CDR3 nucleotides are TGTGCCAGTAGGCGAAGGAGGGCTAGCGGGTCCGTTCATTCCGAGCAGTTCTTC.

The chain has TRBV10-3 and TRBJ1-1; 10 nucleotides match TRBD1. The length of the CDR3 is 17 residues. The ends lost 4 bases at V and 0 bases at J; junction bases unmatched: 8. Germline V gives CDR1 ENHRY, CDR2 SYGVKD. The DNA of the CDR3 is TGTGCCATCAGTGGGGGACAGGGGAAGGGGCTGAACACTGAAGCTTTCTTT. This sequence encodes CAISGGQGKGLNTEAFF.

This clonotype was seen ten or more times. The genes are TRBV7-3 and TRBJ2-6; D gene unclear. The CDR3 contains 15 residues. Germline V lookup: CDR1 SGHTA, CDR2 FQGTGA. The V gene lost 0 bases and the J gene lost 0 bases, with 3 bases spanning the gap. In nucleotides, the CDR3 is TGTGCCAGCAGCTTAACTTTCTCTGGGGCCAACGTCCTGACTTTC. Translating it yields CASSLTFSGANVLTF.

The CDR3 protein is CASSYGQGPGNTIYF. The CDR3, as DNA: TGTGCCAGCAGTTACGGCCAGGGTCCTGGAAACACCATATATTTT. The genes are TRBV6-6 and TRBJ1-3; D possibly corresponds to TRBD1 (5 bases). CDR1 and CDR2 (germline): MNHNY, SVGAGI (reference sequence). Trimming shortened V by 2 bases and J by 2 bases, and 10 bases separated the two germline ends. CDR3 length: 15 residues.

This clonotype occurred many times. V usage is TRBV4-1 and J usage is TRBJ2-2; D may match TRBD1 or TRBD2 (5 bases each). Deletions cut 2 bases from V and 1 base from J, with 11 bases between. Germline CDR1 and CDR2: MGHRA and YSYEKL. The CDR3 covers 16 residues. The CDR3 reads CASSQPGRRNTGELFF. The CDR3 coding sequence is TGCGCCAGCAGCCAACCGGGACGGAGGAACACCGGGGAGCTGTTTTTT.

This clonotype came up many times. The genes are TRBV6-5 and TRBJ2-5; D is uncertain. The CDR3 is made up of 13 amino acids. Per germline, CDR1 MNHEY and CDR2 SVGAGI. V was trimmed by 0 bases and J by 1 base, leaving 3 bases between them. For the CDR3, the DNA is TGTGCCAGCAGTTACTCGAGCCAAGAGACCCAGTACTTC. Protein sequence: CASSYSSQETQYF.

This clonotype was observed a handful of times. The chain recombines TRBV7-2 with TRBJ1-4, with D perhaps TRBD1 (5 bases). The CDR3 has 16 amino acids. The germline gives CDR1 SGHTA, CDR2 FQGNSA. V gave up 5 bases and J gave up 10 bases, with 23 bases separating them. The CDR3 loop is CASSPASGRGMGKLFF. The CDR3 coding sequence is TGTGCCAGCAGCCCCGCCTCGGGACGGGGAATGGGAAAACTGTTTTTT.

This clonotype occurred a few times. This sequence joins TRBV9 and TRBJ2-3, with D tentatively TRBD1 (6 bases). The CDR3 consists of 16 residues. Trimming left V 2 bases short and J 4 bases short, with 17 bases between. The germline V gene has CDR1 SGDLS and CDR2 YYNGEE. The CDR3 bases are TGTGCCAGCAGCGTCACAGGGAGAGGAAAGGCAGATACGCAGTATTTT. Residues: CASSVTGRGKADTQYF.

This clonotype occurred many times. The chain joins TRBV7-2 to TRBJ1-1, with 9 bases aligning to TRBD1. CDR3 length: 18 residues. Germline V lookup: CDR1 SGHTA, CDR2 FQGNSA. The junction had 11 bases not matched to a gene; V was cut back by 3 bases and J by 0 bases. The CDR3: CASSLGGPGQGMNTEAFF. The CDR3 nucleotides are TGTGCCAGCAGCTTGGGTGGTCCGGGACAGGGCATGAACACTGAAGCTTTCTTT.

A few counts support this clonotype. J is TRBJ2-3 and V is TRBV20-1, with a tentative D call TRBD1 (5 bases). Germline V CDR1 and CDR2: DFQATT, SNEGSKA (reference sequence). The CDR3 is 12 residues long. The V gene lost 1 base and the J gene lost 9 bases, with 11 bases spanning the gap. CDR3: CSARGDRHTQYF. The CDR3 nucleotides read TGCAGTGCTAGAGGCGACAGACACACGCAGTATTTT.

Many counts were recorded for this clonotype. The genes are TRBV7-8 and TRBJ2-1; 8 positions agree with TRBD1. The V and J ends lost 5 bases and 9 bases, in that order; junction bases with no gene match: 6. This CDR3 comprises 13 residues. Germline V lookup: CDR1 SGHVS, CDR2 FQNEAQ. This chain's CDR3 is CASSPQGASEQFF. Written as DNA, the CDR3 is TGTGCCAGCAGCCCCCAGGGGGCTAGTGAGCAGTTCTTC.

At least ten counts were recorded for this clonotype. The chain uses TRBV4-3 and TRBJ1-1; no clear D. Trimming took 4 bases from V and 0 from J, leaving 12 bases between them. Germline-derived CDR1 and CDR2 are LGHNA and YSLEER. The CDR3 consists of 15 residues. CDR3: CASSPLGQLNTEAFF. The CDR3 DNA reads TGCGCCAGCAGCCCACTTGGGCAGCTGAACACTGAAGCTTTCTTT.

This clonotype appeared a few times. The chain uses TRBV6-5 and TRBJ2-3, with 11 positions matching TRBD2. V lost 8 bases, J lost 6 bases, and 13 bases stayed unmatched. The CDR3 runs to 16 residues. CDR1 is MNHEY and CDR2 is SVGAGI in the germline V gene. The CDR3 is CASRRSSGGASDTQYF. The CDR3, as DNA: TGTGCCAGCCGCCGGAGTAGCGGGGGGGCCTCGGATACGCAGTATTTT.

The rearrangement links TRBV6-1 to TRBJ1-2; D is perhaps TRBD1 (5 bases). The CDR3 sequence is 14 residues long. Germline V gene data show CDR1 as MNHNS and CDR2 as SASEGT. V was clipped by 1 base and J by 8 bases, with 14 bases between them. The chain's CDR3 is CASSEVGPSDGYTF. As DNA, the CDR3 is TGTGCCAGCAGTGAAGTGGGACCATCAGACGGCTACACCTTC.

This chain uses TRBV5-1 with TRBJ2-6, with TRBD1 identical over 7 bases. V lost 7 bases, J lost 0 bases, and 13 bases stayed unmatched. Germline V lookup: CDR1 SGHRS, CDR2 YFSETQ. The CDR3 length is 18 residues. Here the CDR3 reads CASYPTGKGPSGANVLTF. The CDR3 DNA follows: TGCGCCAGCTATCCGACAGGGAAGGGACCCTCTGGGGCCAACGTCCTGACTTTC. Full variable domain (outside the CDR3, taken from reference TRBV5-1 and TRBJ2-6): KAGVTQTPRYLIKTRGQQVTLSCSPISGHRSVSWYQQTPGQGLQFLFEYFSETQRNKGNFPGRFSGRQFSNSRSEMNVSTLELGDSALYLCASYPTGKGPSGANVLTFGAGSRLTVL.

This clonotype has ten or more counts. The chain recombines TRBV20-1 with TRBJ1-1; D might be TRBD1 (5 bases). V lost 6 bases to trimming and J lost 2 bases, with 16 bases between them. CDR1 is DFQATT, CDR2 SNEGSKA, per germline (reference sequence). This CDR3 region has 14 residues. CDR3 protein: CSALGGITNTEAFF. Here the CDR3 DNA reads TGCAGTGCACTGGGGGGAATAACAAACACTGAAGCTTTCTTT.

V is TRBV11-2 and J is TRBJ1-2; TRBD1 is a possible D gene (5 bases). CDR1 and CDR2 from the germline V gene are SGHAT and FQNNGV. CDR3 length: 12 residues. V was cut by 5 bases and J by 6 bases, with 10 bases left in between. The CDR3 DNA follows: TGTGCCAGCAGCGTCAGGGCTAATGGCTACACCTTC. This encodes CASSVRANGYTF.

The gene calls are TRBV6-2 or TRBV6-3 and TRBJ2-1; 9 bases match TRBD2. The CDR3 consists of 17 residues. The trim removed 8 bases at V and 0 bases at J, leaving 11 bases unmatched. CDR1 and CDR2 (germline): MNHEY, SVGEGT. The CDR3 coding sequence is TGTGCCAGCCTTTCTCTAGCGGGACCCGTCTCCTACAATGAGCAGTTCTTC. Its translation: CASLSLAGPVSYNEQFF.

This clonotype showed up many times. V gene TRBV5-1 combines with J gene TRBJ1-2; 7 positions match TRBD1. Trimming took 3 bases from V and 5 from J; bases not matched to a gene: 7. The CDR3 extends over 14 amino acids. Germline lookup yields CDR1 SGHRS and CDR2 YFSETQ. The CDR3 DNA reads TGCGCCAGCAGCTCGCTGACAGGGCAGTATGGCTACACCTTC. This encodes CASSSLTGQYGYTF.

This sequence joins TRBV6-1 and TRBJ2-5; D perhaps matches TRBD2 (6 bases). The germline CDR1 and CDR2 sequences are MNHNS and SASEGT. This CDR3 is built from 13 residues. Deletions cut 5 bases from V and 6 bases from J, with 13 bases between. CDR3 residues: CASSRLGVKTQYF. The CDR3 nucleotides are TGTGCCAGCAGTAGACTAGGTGTGAAGACCCAGTACTTC.

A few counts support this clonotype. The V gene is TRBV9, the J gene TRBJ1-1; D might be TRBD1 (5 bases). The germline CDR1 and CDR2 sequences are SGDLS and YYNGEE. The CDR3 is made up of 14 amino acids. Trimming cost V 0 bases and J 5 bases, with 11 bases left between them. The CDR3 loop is CASSVESRATEAFF. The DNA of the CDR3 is TGTGCCAGCAGCGTAGAAAGCAGGGCTACTGAAGCTTTCTTT.

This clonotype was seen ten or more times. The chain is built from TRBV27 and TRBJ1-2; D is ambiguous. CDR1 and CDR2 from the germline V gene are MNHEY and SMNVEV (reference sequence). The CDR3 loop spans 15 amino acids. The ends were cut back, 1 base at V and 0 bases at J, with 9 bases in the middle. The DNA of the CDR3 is TGTGCCAGCAGTTTATTCGCGTCAGCTAACTATGGCTACACCTTC. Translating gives CASSLFASANYGYTF.

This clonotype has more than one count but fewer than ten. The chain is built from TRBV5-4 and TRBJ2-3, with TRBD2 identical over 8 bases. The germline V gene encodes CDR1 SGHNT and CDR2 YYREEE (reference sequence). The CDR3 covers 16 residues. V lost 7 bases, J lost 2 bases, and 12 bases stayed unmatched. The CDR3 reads CASAGRRGEATDTQYF. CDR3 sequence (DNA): TGTGCCAGCGCTGGGAGGCGGGGGGAGGCCACAGATACGCAGTATTTT.

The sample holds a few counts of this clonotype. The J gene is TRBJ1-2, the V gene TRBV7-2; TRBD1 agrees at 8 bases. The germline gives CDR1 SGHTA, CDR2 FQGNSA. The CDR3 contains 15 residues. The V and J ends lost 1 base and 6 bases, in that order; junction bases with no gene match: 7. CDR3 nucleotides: TGTGCCAGCAGCTTAGTATCCGGACAGGGCAATGGCTACACCTTC. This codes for CASSLVSGQGNGYTF.

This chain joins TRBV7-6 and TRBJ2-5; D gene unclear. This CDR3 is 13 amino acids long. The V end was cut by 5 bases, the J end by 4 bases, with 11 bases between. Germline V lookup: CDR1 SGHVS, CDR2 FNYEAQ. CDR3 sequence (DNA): TGTGCCAGCAGCCCCCGGTTGAGAGAGACCCAGTACTTC. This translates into CASSPRLRETQYF.

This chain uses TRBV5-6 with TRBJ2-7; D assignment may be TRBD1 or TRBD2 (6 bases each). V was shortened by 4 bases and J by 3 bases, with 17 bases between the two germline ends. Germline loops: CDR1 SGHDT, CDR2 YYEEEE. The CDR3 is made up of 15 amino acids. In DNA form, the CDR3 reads TGTGCCAGCAGCCATCTACGGGGGCCCTACTACGAGCAGTACTTC. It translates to CASSHLRGPYYEQYF.

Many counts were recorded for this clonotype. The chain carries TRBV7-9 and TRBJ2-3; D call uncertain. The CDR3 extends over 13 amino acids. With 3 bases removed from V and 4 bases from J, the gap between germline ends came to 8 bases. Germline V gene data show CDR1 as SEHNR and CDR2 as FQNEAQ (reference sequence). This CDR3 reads CASSFRASDTQYF. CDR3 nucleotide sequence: TGTGCCAGCAGCTTTCGGGCTTCAGATACGCAGTATTTT.